The 8 T cell receptor beta chains below come from one sample, sequenced in a study of blood T cells in healthy people across ages (dated by TCRdb to the mid-2010s). Libraries were made using 5' RACE. Sequencing relied on an Illumina HiSeq 2500. A second PCR of about 6 to 11 cycles was performed with a sample-barcoded 5' primer and a J-beta primer mix. TCRdb trimmed public reads at Q25 via fastp, called clones via MiXCR and kept in-frame beta chains. For every CDR3 protein sequence, its rows merge into one entry that carries the most common genes and DNA. Present in this sample are approximately 690,000 distinct CDR3 sequences, around 38% of which were seen just once. Clones ranked in the top ten supply 30% of the sample. Sequencing input: blood. The origin of the receptors is a man older than 75 in good health.

V usage is TRBV30 and J usage is TRBJ1-4, with 9 bases fitting TRBD1. Germline CDR1 and CDR2: GTSNPN and SVGIG (reference sequence). The junction had 7 bases not matched to a gene; V was cut back by 3 bases and J by 5 bases. The CDR3 is 15 amino acids. For the CDR3, the DNA is TGTGCCTGGAGGGAACCGGGACAGGGAAATGAAAAACTGTTTTTT. Amino acid sequence: CAWREPGQGNEKLFF. The full variable domain, rest sourced from reference TRBV30 and TRBJ1-4, is SQTIHQWPATLVQPVGSPLSLECTVEGTSNPNLYWYRQAAGRGLQLLFYSVGIGQISSEVPQNLSASRPQDRQFILSSKKLLLSDSGFYLCAWREPGQGNEKLFFGSGTQLSVL.

The chain employs TRBV6-1 and TRBJ2-1; 12 bases fit TRBD2. After removal of 1 base from V and 5 bases from J, the junction contained 6 bases not matched to a gene. The CDR3 loop spans 17 amino acids. Per the germline V gene, CDR1 is MNHNS and CDR2 is SASEGT. CDR3 in amino acids: CASSEDLGLAGNNEQFF. The CDR3 nucleotides are TGTGCCAGCAGTGAAGACCTAGGACTAGCGGGAAACAATGAGCAGTTCTTC.

The J gene is TRBJ2-7, the V gene TRBV20-1, with 12 bases fitting TRBD2. The length of the CDR3 is 12 residues. V gave up 6 bases and J gave up 7 bases; unmatched junction bases: 4. Germline-derived CDR1 and CDR2 are DFQATT and SNEGSKA (reference sequence). CDR3 in DNA: TGCAGTGCACGGACTAGCGGGAATGAGCAGTACTTC. Protein sequence: CSARTSGNEQYF.

This clonotype has ten or more counts. The V and J genes are TRBV2 and TRBJ2-3; the match to TRBD1 covers 7 bases. Per the germline V gene, CDR1 is SNHLY and CDR2 is FYNNEI. There are 18 residues in the CDR3. Unmatched junction bases numbered 20, after V lost 10 bases and J lost 1 base. Written as DNA, the CDR3 is TGTGCCATTGTCCGGGACAGTTCTTTCCCTCAGGGCACAGATACGCAGTATTTT. It encodes CAIVRDSSFPQGTDTQYF.

This clonotype showed up just a few times. V gene TRBV5-6 combines with J gene TRBJ1-4; D perhaps matches TRBD1 (6 bases). The CDR3 extends over 16 amino acids. Germline CDR1 reads SGHDT; CDR2 reads YYEEEE. The ends were cut back, 3 bases at V and 8 bases at J, with 20 bases in the middle. The CDR3: CASSWAPTGGGEKLFF. For the CDR3, the DNA is TGTGCCAGCAGCTGGGCCCCGACAGGCGGAGGAGAAAAACTGTTTTTT.

This clonotype came up a few times. The V gene is TRBV3-1, the J gene TRBJ2-7; 7 bases align to TRBD1. CDR3 size: 13 residues. Germline trimming cut 5 bases from V and 4 bases from J; bases unmatched to any gene: 5. Germline CDR1 LGHDT, CDR2 YNNKEL (reference sequence). CDR3: CASSDRVRYEQYF. The CDR3 DNA follows: TGTGCCAGCAGCGACAGGGTTAGGTACGAGCAGTACTTC.

The sample holds many counts of this clonotype. The rearrangement uses TRBV20-1 and TRBJ2-5; D gene ambiguous. CDR1 DFQATT and CDR2 SNEGSKA come from the germline V gene (reference sequence). This CDR3 has 14 amino acids. Trimming shortened V by 3 bases and J by 2 bases, and 13 bases separated the two germline ends. CDR3 nucleotides: TGCAGTGCTAGGCTCGCAGAACGACAAGAGACCCAGTACTTC. Residues: CSARLAERQETQYF.

This clonotype has just a few counts. The chain recombines TRBV29-1 with TRBJ1-1; 7 bases line up with TRBD1. V was clipped by 8 bases and J by 3 bases; unmatched bases: 6. CDR3 length: 12 residues. Germline values: CDR1 SQVTM, CDR2 ANQGSEA. CDR3 in DNA: TGCAGCACAGGGGTAGCGGACACTGAAGCTTTCTTT. Encoded protein: CSTGVADTEAFF.